This TCR beta chain derives from a study of blood T cell repertoires in COVID-19 (dated by TCRdb to about 2020). About the full investigation: Samples from collaborators originated in the United States, Italy and Spain and spanned both the acute and convalescent phases of COVID-19. The prospective study material was composed of cDNA or gDNA derived from T cells, B-cell-depleted T cells, or PBMCs. The dataset comprised deeply sampled blood TCRbeta repertoires from subjects exposed to, actively infected with, or recovered from COVID-19. The repertoires were released in a freely available public database meant as a resource for research on the immune response to SARS-CoV-2. Samples were obtained from the ongoing ImmuneRACE study (first 160 participants) and from 1,254 subjects provided by 6 global collaborators. Sample metadata almost always included a de-identified subject ID, COVID-19 status, age in years and sex. Where HLA class I and class II types were available, the types were taken from metadata supplied by the sample provider, not from assay-based typing. Overall study outcomes, separate from this receptor: How much clinical and demographic metadata was included differed by source and by participant, and the metadata was provided uncurated.

As concerns this clone: The antigen it recognizes is unknown. One base away there is no much larger clone; base qualities are not given.

One collaborating source in Seattle enrolled patients during active infection and followed them longitudinally through the course of disease. The collaborating institutions used their own protocols to collect whole blood in K2EDTA tubes. For TCRbeta analysis, collaborator samples were shipped as frozen whole blood, as isolated PBMCs, or as DNA extracted from either sample type. TCRbeta CDR3 regions were amplified from genomic DNA using the immunoSEQ Assay, a bias-controlled multiplex PCR. As for the authors' bioinformatics: Nucleated cell counts per sample were estimated from amplification of reference gene primers within the assay. Sequence reads were collapsed and filtered to measure the absolute abundance of every unique TCRbeta CDR3 rearrangement. For each sample, productive Simpson clonality was calculated by taking the square root of Simpson's diversity index across productive rearrangements. TCRdb holds this immuneACCESS table with in-frame rearrangements only. Some clones are missing; in checked studies, unresolved V genes explain under half, and the rest has no known cause. The DNA was the basis for D and trimming; V, J and clone size are from that table. The sample table shows around 150,000 clones, and around 82% are seen once. Clones ranked in the top ten supply under 9% of the sample.

CDR1 and CDR2 are drawn from the germline V gene: WSHSY, SAAADI. V has 4 bases trimmed and J has 6 bases trimmed; junction bases matching no gene number 10. Measured from the cysteine to the phenylalanine, the CDR3 is 15 residues long. The retained sequence is limited to the CDR3, 45 bases, with the frame set at the first base. The sequenced sample was peripheral blood. The chain uses TRBV10-2 and TRBJ2-3; 7 central bases correspond to TRBD1. The source is a woman between 40 and 50 years old with COVID-19, enrolled during active disease. The DNA reads TGCGCCAGCAGTGCCGACAGGGTGGATGGGGATACGCAGTATTTT. The encoded protein is CASSADRVDGDTQYF.